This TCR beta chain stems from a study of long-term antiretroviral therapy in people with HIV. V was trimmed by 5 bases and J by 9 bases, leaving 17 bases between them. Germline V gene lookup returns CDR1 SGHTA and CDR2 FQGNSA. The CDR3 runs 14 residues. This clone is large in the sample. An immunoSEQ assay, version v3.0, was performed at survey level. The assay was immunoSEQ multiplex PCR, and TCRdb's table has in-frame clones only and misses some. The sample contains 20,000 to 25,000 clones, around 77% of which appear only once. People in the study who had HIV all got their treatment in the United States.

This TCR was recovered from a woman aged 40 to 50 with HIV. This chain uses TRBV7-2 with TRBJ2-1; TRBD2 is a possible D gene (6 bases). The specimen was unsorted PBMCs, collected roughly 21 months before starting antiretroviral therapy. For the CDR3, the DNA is TGTGCCAGCAGCGTCTACGGGGGAGTAGGTGAGCAGTTCTTC. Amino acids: CASSVYGGVGEQFF.